Presented here are 30 T cell receptor beta chains from one specimen sequenced in a study of shared clonotypes between healthy human individuals. The naive CD8 fraction comprised CD45RO-negative cells positively selected for CCR7 and excluded terminally differentiated effector memory CD45RA+ cells. Libraries were prepared by immunoSEQ multiplex PCR; TCRdb keeps only in-frame clonotypes and omits some of them. The profile shows about 2.1 million clones, roughly 91% of them singletons. Material for sequencing was naive CD8+ T cells from PBMCs. These receptors were collected from a man aged 18 to 29 in good health. Some clones in this sample may be carry-over from other donors' samples.

The chain carries TRBV29-1 and TRBJ2-1; the match to TRBD2 covers 7 bases. V was pared by 6 bases and J by 0 bases, with 20 bases of the junction left unmatched. Germline CDR1 SQVTM, CDR2 ANQGSEA. The CDR3 runs 19 residues. The CDR3 is CSVLGGLPSGSSSYNEQFF. DNA of the CDR3: TGCAGCGTCCTGGGGGGACTACCAAGCGGGTCGAGCTCCTACAATGAGCAGTTCTTC.

This clone was seen just once. The chain couples TRBV9 to TRBJ2-7; 11 bases agree with TRBD2. The CDR3 loop spans 17 amino acids. Germline CDR1 reads SGDLS; CDR2 reads YYNGEE. The V gene end was trimmed by 4 bases and the J gene end by 0 bases; junction bases not matched to a gene: 9. Written as DNA, the CDR3 is TGTGCCAGCAGCCCCGGGACTAGCGGAGCCCCCTCCTACGAGCAGTACTTC. Residues: CASSPGTSGAPSYEQYF. The whole variable domain, remainder taken from reference TRBV9 and TRBJ2-7, is DSGVTQTPKHLITATGQRVTLRCSPRSGDLSVYWYQQSLDQGLQFLIQYYNGEERAKGNILERFSAQQFPDLHSELNLSSLELGDSALYFCASSPGTSGAPSYEQYFGPGTRLTVT.

The chain has TRBV7-9 and TRBJ1-1; no reliable D call. The CDR3 consists of 12 residues. Deletions cut 2 bases from V and 5 bases from J, with 6 bases between. Germline-derived CDR1 and CDR2 are SEHNR and FQNEAQ (reference sequence). This chain's CDR3 is CASSLWTTEAFF. The CDR3 region has the DNA TGTGCCAGCAGCTTATGGACGACTGAAGCTTTCTTT.

The gene calls are TRBV5-1 and TRBJ2-7; D remains ambiguous. The CDR3 totals 13 residues. V lost 2 bases to trimming and J lost 4 bases, with 10 bases between them. Germline CDR1 SGHRS, CDR2 YFSETQ. DNA of the CDR3: TGCGCCAGCAGCTTTACATTATCGTACGAGCAGTACTTC. This encodes CASSFTLSYEQYF.

The chain joins TRBV9 to TRBJ2-1; 13 positions agree with TRBD2. The germline V gene encodes CDR1 SGDLS and CDR2 YYNGEE. The CDR3 length is 15 residues. With V trimmed by 4 bases and J by 8 bases, 6 bases remained unmatched. The CDR3 nucleotides read TGTGCCAGCAGCAGTACTAGCGGGAGGGCGTATGAGCAGTTCTTC. It translates to CASSSTSGRAYEQFF.

The chain links TRBV4-3 to TRBJ2-7; D gene uncertain. CDR3 length: 18 amino acids. Trimming removed 2 bases from V and 2 bases from J, with 22 bases in between. CDR1 LGHNA and CDR2 YSLEER come from the germline V gene. CDR3 in amino acids: CASSQTRHGPRKTYEQYF. Here the CDR3 DNA reads TGCGCCAGCAGCCAAACCCGACATGGCCCGAGAAAAACCTACGAGCAGTACTTC.

The chain combines TRBV19 with TRBJ1-5; 10 positions agree with TRBD1. Per the germline V gene, CDR1 is LNHDA and CDR2 is SQIVND (reference sequence). The CDR3 runs to 16 residues. V shed 6 bases and J 0 bases; nucleotides not matched to a gene: 5. This chain's CDR3 is CASRSGTGDSNQPQHF. In DNA form, the CDR3 reads TGTGCCAGTAGATCTGGGACAGGGGATAGCAATCAGCCCCAGCATTTT.

This clone was detected once. This sequence joins TRBV7-2 and TRBJ1-5; 7 bases match TRBD1. The V segment lost 3 bases and the J segment 0 bases; nucleotides outside the gene matches: 11. This CDR3 region has 18 residues. Germline V gene data show CDR1 as SGHTA and CDR2 as FQGNSA. CDR3 loop: CASSLMWEGTVSNQPQHF. The DNA of the CDR3 is TGTGCCAGCAGCTTGATGTGGGAAGGGACAGTTAGCAATCAGCCCCAGCATTTT. Complete variable domain (other parts from reference TRBV7-2 and TRBJ1-5): GAGVSQSPSNKVTEKGKDVELRCDPISGHTALYWYRQSLGQGLEFLIYFQGNSAPDKSGLPSDRFSAERTGGSVSTLTIQRTQQEDSAVYLCASSLMWEGTVSNQPQHFGDGTRLSIL.

The chain recombines TRBV5-1 with TRBJ1-1, with D perhaps TRBD1 (5 bases). V was trimmed by 2 bases and J by 5 bases, leaving 19 bases between them. CDR3 length: 16 residues. Looked up from germline, CDR1 is SGHRS and CDR2 is YFSETQ. The CDR3 loop is CASSLYSTRGGTEAFF. Written as DNA, the CDR3 is TGCGCCAGCAGCTTATATTCTACACGGGGCGGTACTGAAGCTTTCTTT.

As concerns this clone: No DNA is shown, since the ends of the CDR3 on it are uncertain; the CDR3 is the one TCRdb lists. This sequence joins TRBV6-6 and TRBJ1-5; TRBD1, the table's D call, was not compared with the DNA. The CDR3 totals 15 residues, both ends included. In germline, CDR1 is MNHNY, CDR2 SVGAGI (reference sequence). The CDR3 loop reads CASSYVGQGAPGSHF.

J is TRBJ2-3 and V is TRBV15; 8 bases line up with TRBD1. CDR3 length: 16 amino acids. Germline V gene lookup returns CDR1 LNHNV and CDR2 YYDKDF (reference sequence). V was clipped by 1 base and J by 8 bases; unmatched bases: 11. For the CDR3, the DNA is TGTGCCACCAGCAGAGGCTCGACAGGGGACCTCGGTACGCAGTATTTT. Its protein product is CATSRGSTGDLGTQYF. Looking up the rest from reference TRBV15 and TRBJ2-3 gives the full variable domain: DAMVIQNPRYQVTQFGKPVTLSCSQTLNHNVMYWYQQKSSQAPKLLFHYYDKDFNNEADTPDNFQSRRPNTSFCFLDIRSPGLGDTAMYLCATSRGSTGDLGTQYFGPGTRLTVL.

This chain joins TRBV5-6 and TRBJ2-3, with 10 bases fitting TRBD2. CDR1 is SGHDT, CDR2 YYEEEE, per germline. The junction had 8 bases not matched to a gene; V was cut back by 0 bases and J by 4 bases. CDR3 length: 17 amino acids. CDR3 DNA: TGTGCCAGCAGCTTGGCCCCTCCAGCGGGAGGGCCAGATACGCAGTATTTT. Translation: CASSLAPPAGGPDTQYF.

DNA of the CDR3: TGTGCCAGCAGTGAGGGGGCGGCCTACCCTTACTTC. Translated, it gives CASSEGAAYPYF. The chain carries TRBV2 and TRBJ2-7; possible D gene TRBD1, 6 bases. The CDR3 loop spans 12 amino acids. In germline, CDR1 is SNHLY, CDR2 FYNNEI. Deletions cut 3 bases from V and 13 bases from J, with 16 bases between. The whole variable domain, filled in from reference TRBV2 and TRBJ2-7, reads EPEVTQTPSHQVTQMGQEVILRCVPISNHLYFYWYRQILGQKVEFLVSFYNNEISEKSEIFDDQFSVERPDGSNFTLKIRSTKLEDSAMYFCASSEGAAYPYFGPGTRLTVT.

The chain uses TRBV29-1 and TRBJ1-2; TRBD1 is a possible D gene (6 bases). The V and J ends lost 3 bases and 4 bases respectively, with 15 bases between them. This CDR3 spans 14 amino acids. CDR1 is SQVTM, CDR2 ANQGSEA, per germline. Written as DNA, the CDR3 is TGCAGCGTTGAGTCATGGGGGGGCGCCTATGGCTACACCTTC. Translation: CSVESWGGAYGYTF. The complete variable domain, with remaining parts taken from reference TRBV29-1 and TRBJ1-2, reads SAVISQKPSRDICQRGTSLTIQCQVDSQVTMMFWYRQQPGQSLTLIATANQGSEATYESGFVIDKFPISRPNLTFSTLTVSNMSPEDSSIYLCSVESWGGAYGYTFGSGTRLTVV.

The chain employs TRBV4-2 and TRBJ2-1, with D possibly being TRBD2 (6 bases). CDR1 is LGHNA, CDR2 YNFKEQ, per germline. This CDR3 spans 14 amino acids. V shed 4 bases and J shed 7 bases, with 14 bases lying between them. CDR3 region: CASSPVEGPNEQFF. The CDR3 DNA sequence: TGTGCCAGCAGCCCCGTGGAGGGGCCGAATGAGCAGTTCTTC.

The chain uses TRBV9 and TRBJ2-3; 7 bases line up with TRBD1. CDR3 length equals 15 residues. The germline V gene has CDR1 SGDLS and CDR2 YYNGEE. The V and J ends lost 1 base and 0 bases, in that order; junction bases with no gene match: 2. The DNA of the CDR3 is TGTGCCAGCAGCGTACCAGGGGGTAGCACAGATACGCAGTATTTT. It encodes CASSVPGGSTDTQYF.

The chain employs TRBV4-1 and TRBJ2-1, with 9 bases fitting TRBD2. This CDR3 contains 18 residues. Trimming cost V 0 bases and J 10 bases; bases outside gene matches: 16. Per the germline V gene, CDR1 is MGHRA and CDR2 is YSYEKL. CDR3 in DNA: TGCGCCAGCAGCCAAGATGCAGGAGGACTAGCGATAGGGGGAGAGCAGTTCTTC. It codes for CASSQDAGGLAIGGEQFF.

The chain carries TRBV19 and TRBJ2-7; TRBD2 aligns across 8 bases. J gave up 3 bases and V 8 bases, and 6 bases lay outside the gene matches. This CDR3 has 13 residues. Germline-derived CDR1 and CDR2 are LNHDA and SQIVND (reference sequence). The CDR3 DNA reads TGTGCCAGTGCGACTAGCGCGAACTACGAGCAGTACTTC. Protein: CASATSANYEQYF.

The chain employs TRBV11-2 and TRBJ1-1, with D perhaps TRBD1 (6 bases). The CDR3 runs 16 residues. The germline V and J ends were trimmed by 1 base and 3 bases, with 15 bases remaining between them. The germline CDR1 and CDR2 sequences are SGHAT and FQNNGV. CDR3 DNA: TGTGCCAGCAGCTTAGGGATACAGGGTATGTACACTGAAGCTTTCTTT. Translated, it gives CASSLGIQGMYTEAFF.

The chain couples TRBV21-1 to TRBJ1-3. TRBV21-1 represents a pseudogene. The CDR3 totals 12 residues. Here the CDR3 reads CASIKGGNTIYF. CDR3 in DNA: TGTGCCAGCATCAAAGGTGGAAACACCATATATTTT.

The chain uses TRBV7-9 and TRBJ2-1, with TRBD2 matching over 11 bases. Per germline, CDR1 SEHNR and CDR2 FQNEAQ (reference sequence). This CDR3 region has 18 residues. V was pared by 5 bases and J by 5 bases, with 14 bases of the junction left unmatched. DNA of the CDR3: TGTGCCAGCAGCCCCCCGGGACTAGCGGTCGACTACGACAATGAGCAGTTCTTC. Amino acids: CASSPPGLAVDYDNEQFF.

The J gene is TRBJ2-7, the V gene TRBV27; D gene unclear. CDR1 and CDR2 from the germline V gene are MNHEY and SMNVEV (reference sequence). Deletions cut 3 bases from V and 3 bases from J, with 12 bases between. CDR3 length: 14 amino acids. The CDR3 bases are TGTGCCAGCAGTTTTACTCCCCCCCACTACGAGCAGTACTTC. As protein: CASSFTPPHYEQYF.

The V and J genes are TRBV27 and TRBJ2-2; a possible D gene is TRBD1 (6 bases). The germline gives CDR1 MNHEY, CDR2 SMNVEV (reference sequence). The CDR3 has 15 residues. Trimming took 3 bases from V and 2 from J, leaving 10 bases between them. The CDR3 protein is CASSLSRGNTGELFF. The CDR3 region has the DNA TGTGCCAGCAGTTTGAGCAGGGGAAACACCGGGGAGCTGTTTTTT.

This rearrangement joins TRBV2 to TRBJ2-3, with 8 bases matching TRBD2. J was trimmed by 2 bases and V by 3 bases; bases with no gene match: 10. CDR1 is SNHLY, CDR2 FYNNEI, per germline. This CDR3 spans 17 amino acids. The DNA for the CDR3 is TGTGCCAGCAGTGAGGCGAAACTAGCGGCGAACACAGATACGCAGTATTTT. Translating gives CASSEAKLAANTDTQYF. Full variable domain (rest looked up from reference TRBV2 and TRBJ2-3): EPEVTQTPSHQVTQMGQEVILRCVPISNHLYFYWYRQILGQKVEFLVSFYNNEISEKSEIFDDQFSVERPDGSNFTLKIRSTKLEDSAMYFCASSEAKLAANTDTQYFGPGTRLTVL.

The chain has TRBV7-9 and TRBJ2-3; D may be TRBD2 (6 bases). The CDR3 loop spans 13 amino acids. V lost 8 bases, J lost 6 bases, and 15 bases lay in between. The germline gives CDR1 SEHNR, CDR2 FQNEAQ (reference sequence). This chain's CDR3 is CASGGKREDTQYF. For the CDR3, the DNA is TGTGCCAGCGGAGGGAAACGGGAGGATACGCAGTATTTT.

The chain has TRBV27 and TRBJ2-1, with 8 positions matching TRBD1. The CDR3 consists of 15 residues. CDR1 and CDR2 from the germline V gene are MNHEY and SMNVEV (reference sequence). V shed 5 bases, J shed 2 bases, and the junction held 5 bases outside the gene matches. Here the CDR3 reads CASSPRTGTYNEQFF. CDR3 nucleotide sequence: TGTGCCAGCAGTCCCCGGACAGGGACCTACAATGAGCAGTTCTTC.

The rearrangement uses TRBV6-6 and TRBJ2-7; 8 nucleotides line up with TRBD1. Germline V gene data show CDR1 as MNHNY and CDR2 as SVGAGI (reference sequence). J gave up 3 bases and V 6 bases, and 7 bases lay outside the gene matches. The CDR3 is 14 residues long. CDR3 loop: CASSPRTGHYEQYF. The CDR3 DNA reads as TGTGCCAGCAGCCCCAGGACAGGGCACTACGAGCAGTACTTC.

This rearrangement joins TRBV19 to TRBJ2-7, with D possibly being TRBD2 (6 bases). The CDR3 is 13 residues long. Germline assignment: CDR1 LNHDA and CDR2 SQIVND (reference sequence). V shed 5 bases and J shed 5 bases, with 13 bases lying between them. The CDR3 here is CASSPRDFHEQYF. CDR3 bases: TGTGCCAGTAGTCCCAGGGACTTCCACGAGCAGTACTTC.

V and J are TRBV28 and TRBJ2-1; 7 positions agree with TRBD1. Germline assignment: CDR1 MDHEN and CDR2 SYDVKM. J gave up 3 bases and V 6 bases, and 8 bases lay outside the gene matches. The CDR3 covers 15 residues. The CDR3 spells CASSHVRDSYNEQFF. The CDR3 DNA follows: TGTGCCAGCAGCCATGTCAGGGACAGCTACAATGAGCAGTTCTTC.

The chain uses TRBV5-4 and TRBJ2-7; 7 bases match TRBD2. The trim removed 4 bases at V and 4 bases at J, leaving 5 bases unmatched. Per germline, CDR1 SGHNT and CDR2 YYREEE (reference sequence). The CDR3 has 13 amino acids. In DNA, the CDR3 is TGTGCCAGCAGCCTCTCGGGGGGTTACGAGCAGTACTTC. Amino acids: CASSLSGGYEQYF.